The rows below give T cell receptor beta chains drawn from one sample of a study of control samples from healthy donors and cancer patients. Using immunoSEQ multiplex PCR, the repertoire was profiled, and TCRdb retains in-frame clones only, with some absent. The sample shows some 110,000 clones, 88% of them seen only once. The specimen sequenced was blood. The source of these receptors is a woman between 65 and 79 years old in good health. Each CDR3 is given with its conserved first and last residue. The D gene is left open where the match is weak.

TRBD1	TRBV29-1	TRBJ1-1	TGCAGCGCTGGAGGGGGCACGCGGGGAGGAGCTTTCTTT	CSAGGGTRGGAFF
TRBD1	TRBV6-2/TRBV6-3	TRBJ1-5	TGTGCCAGCAGCCCTACACCGGGACAGGAAGAAAATCAGCCCCAGCATTTT	CASSPTPGQEENQPQHF
-	TRBV5-1	TRBJ1-4	TGCGCCAGCAAGGGGACAACGAACAATGAAAAACTGTTTTTT	CASKGTTNNEKLFF
TRBD2	TRBV10-1	TRBJ2-7	TGCGCCAGCAGCCCGGCGGGGGGCTACGAGCAGTACTTC	CASSPAGGYEQYF
-	TRBV4-1	TRBJ2-4	TGCGCCAGCAGTCCCGACAGAAACATTCAGTACTTC	CASSPDRNIQYF
TRBD1	TRBV3-1/TRBV3-2	TRBJ2-2	TGTGCCAGCAGCCAGGCCGACAGGGGGACCGGGGAGCTGTTTTTT	CASSQADRGTGELFF
-	TRBV5-4	TRBJ1-1	TGTGCCAGCAGCTTGGCAGGGAGGCGGACTGAAGCTTTCTTT	CASSLAGRRTEAFF
-	TRBV6-5	TRBJ1-1	TGTGCCATCAAAGAGGCAGGAACGGCTGAAGCTTTCTTT	CAIKEAGTAEAFF
-	TRBV6-6	TRBJ1-4	TGTGCCAGCAGTTACCCGGGGTTAAATGAAAAACTGTTTTTT	CASSYPGLNEKLFF
-	TRBV11-2	TRBJ1-4	TGTGCCAGCAGCTTGTCCCAGGGAGGCAATGAAAAACTGTTTTTT	CASSLSQGGNEKLFF
-	TRBV18	TRBJ1-1	TGTGCCAGCTCTCTACCCGGCGGCTTCGGCACTGAAGCTTTCTTT	CASSLPGGFGTEAFF